The clone carrying this T cell receptor beta chain was observed a few times. The antigen remains unidentified. The CDR3 is 13 residues long. Germline V gene lookup returns CDR1 SGHRS and CDR2 YFSETQ. V lost 3 bases, J lost 7 bases, and 14 bases lay in between. This sample was taken from a study of T cells after yellow fever vaccination. Points from the study as a whole: Some clonotypes were seen in both the CD4 and the CD8 compartments. These made up a small share and likely arose from convergent recombination. Abundant clonotypes (contaminants from the bulk population) could be present in FACS-sorted repertoires. The secondary response showed a weaker magnitude and a faster peak, day 5 versus 15.

TCRdb analysed the 5' RACE reads with MiXCR anew, one entry per CDR3 protein. The sample records approximately 580,000 distinct CDR3 sequences, roughly a sixth being singletons. The TCR originated in a man younger than 30 who received the YFV17D yellow fever vaccine. The V call is TRBV5-1, the J call TRBJ2-7; no reliable D call. The starting material was PBMCs, obtained 5 days after the first yellow fever vaccination. CDR3 sequence (DNA): TGCGCCAGCAGCTCTACACGTACGGAGGAGCAGTACTTC. Its protein is CASSSTRTEEQYF.